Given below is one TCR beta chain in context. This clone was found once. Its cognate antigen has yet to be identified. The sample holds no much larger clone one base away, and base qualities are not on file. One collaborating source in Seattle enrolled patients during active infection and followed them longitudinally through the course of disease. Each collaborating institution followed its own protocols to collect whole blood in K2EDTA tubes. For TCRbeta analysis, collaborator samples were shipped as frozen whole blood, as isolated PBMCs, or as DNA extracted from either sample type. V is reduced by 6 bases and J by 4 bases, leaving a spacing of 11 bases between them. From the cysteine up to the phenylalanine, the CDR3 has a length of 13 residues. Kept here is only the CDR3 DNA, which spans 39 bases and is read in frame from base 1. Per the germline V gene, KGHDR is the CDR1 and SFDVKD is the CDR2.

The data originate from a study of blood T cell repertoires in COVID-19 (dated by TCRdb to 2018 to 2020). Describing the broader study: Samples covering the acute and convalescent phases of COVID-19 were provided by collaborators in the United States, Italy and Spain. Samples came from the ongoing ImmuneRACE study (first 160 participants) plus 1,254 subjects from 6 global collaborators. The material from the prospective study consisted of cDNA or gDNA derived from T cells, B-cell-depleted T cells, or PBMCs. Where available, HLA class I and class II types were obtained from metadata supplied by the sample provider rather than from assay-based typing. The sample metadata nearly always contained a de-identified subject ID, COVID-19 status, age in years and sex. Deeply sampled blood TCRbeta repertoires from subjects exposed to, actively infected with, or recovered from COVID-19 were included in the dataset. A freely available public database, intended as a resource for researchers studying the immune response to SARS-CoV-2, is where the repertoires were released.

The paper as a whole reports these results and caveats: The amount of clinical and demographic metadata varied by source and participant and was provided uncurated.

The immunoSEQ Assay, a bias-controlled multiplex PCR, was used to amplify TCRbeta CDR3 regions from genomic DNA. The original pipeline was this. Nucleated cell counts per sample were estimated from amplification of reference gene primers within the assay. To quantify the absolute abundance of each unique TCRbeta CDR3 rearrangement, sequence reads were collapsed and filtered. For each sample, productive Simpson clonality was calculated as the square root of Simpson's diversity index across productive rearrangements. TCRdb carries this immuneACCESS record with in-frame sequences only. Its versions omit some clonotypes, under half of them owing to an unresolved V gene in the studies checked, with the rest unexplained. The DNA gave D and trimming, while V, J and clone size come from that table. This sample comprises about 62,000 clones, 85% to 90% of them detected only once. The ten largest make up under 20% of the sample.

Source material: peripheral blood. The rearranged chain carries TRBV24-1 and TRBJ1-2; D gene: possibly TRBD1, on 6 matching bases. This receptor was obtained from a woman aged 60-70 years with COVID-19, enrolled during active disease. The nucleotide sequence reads TGTGCCACCAGTTTGGCAGGGGCCTATGGCTACACCTTC. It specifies CATSLAGAYGYTF.